The source of this T cell receptor beta chain is a study of response to subunit inactivated influenza vaccine. TCRdb passed the RT-PCR reads through MiXCR, listing each CDR3 protein once. This sample has hundreds of thousands of distinct CDR3 sequences, with less than 10% found just once. This clonotype was picked up many times. Its matching antigen is unknown. Whole-study findings and limits: Authors suggested each seasonal flu vaccination may recruit only limited numbers of new T cells.

Looked up from germline, CDR1 is SGDLS and CDR2 is YYNGEE. V trimming: 4 bases; J trimming: 5 bases; junction bases outside the gene matches: 13. This CDR3 contains 17 residues. This clonotype was obtained from a man aged 50 to 69 who received an inactivated influenza vaccine. The source material was PBMCs from blood, sampled about 24 months after vaccination. The chain uses TRBV9 and TRBJ2-2; 8 nucleotides agree with TRBD1. CDR3 in DNA: TGTGCCAGCAGCTTTAACCCCGGCGACAGGGGAACCGGGGAGCTGTTTTTT. Amino acids: CASSFNPGDRGTGELFF.